This T cell receptor (beta chain) was sequenced during a study of T cells in localized non-small cell lung cancer. Concerning this clone itself: Its matching antigen is unknown.

V lost 7 bases and J 7 bases, leaving 14 bases between the germline ends. The V gene's germline CDR1 is LNHDA and CDR2 SQIVND (reference sequence). The CDR3 spans 13 residues. Study-wide findings and caveats: Detection in adjacent lung was observed for a median about 56 of the top 100 tumor clones. Greater T cell density in blood accompanied longer overall survival.

Clones were sequenced by immunoSEQ multiplex PCR, and TCRdb holds only the in-frame ones, with some missing. Here the sample spans tens of thousands of clones, approximately 88% being singletons. V and J are TRBV19 and TRBJ2-1; D might be TRBD2 (6 bases). The clonotype comes from a man aged 35 to 69 with stage I squamous cell lung carcinoma. Sequencing was performed on peripheral blood, taken before any cancer treatment. CDR3 protein: CASTWARGNEQFF. The CDR3 DNA follows: TGTGCCAGTACTTGGGCCCGGGGGAATGAGCAGTTCTTC.